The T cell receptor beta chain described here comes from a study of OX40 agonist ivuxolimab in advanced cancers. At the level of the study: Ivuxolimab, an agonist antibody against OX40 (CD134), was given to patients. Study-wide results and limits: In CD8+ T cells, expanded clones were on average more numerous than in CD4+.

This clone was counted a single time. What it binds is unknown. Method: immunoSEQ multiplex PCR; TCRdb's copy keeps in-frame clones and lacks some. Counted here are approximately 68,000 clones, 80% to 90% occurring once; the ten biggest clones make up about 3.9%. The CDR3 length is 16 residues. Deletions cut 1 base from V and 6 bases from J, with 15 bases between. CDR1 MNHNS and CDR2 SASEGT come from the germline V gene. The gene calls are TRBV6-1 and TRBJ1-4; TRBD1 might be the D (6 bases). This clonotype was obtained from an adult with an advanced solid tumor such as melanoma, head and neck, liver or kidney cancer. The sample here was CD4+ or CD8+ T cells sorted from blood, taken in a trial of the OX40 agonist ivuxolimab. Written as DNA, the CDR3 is TGTGCCAGCAGTGAAGAGGGACATGCGAACGATGAAAAACTGTTTTTT. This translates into CASSEEGHANDEKLFF.